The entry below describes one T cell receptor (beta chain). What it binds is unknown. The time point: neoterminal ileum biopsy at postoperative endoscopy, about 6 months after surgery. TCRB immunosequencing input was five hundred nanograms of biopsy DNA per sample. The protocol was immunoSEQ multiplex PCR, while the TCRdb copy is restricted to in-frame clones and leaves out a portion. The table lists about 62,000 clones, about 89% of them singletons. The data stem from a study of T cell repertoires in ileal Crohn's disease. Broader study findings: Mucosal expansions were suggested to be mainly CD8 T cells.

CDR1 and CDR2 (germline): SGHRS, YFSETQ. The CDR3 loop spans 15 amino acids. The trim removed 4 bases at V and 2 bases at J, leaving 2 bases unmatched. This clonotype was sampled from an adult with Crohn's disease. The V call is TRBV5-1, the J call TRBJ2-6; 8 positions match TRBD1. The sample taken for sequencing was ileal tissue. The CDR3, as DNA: TGCGCCAGCAGCCAGGACAGGGCTGGGGCCAACGTCCTGACTTTC. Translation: CASSQDRAGANVLTF.